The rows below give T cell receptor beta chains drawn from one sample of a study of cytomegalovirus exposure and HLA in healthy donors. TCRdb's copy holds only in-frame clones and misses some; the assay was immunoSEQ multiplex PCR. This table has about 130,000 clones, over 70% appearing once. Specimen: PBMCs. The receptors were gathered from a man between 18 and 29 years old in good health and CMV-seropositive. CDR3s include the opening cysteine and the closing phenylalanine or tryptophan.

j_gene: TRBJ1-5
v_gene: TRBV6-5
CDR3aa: CASSSGQGGNQPQHF

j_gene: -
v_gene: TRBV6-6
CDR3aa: CASSYAPLHDYEQYF

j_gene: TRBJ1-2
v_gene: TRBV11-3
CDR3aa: CASSLCRVLCGYTF

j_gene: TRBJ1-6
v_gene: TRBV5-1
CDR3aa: CATSTHYNSPLHF

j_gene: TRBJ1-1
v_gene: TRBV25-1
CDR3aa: CASRGGGGRNTEAFF

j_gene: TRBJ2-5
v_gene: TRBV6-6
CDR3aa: CASSYPTSGPPTQYF

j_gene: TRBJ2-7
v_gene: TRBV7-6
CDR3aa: CASSLNSGTGFYEQYF

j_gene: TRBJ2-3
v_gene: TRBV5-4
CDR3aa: CASSHSGPGSDTQYF

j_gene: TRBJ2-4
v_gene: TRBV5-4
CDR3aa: CASSFELSRSPSTVNIQYF

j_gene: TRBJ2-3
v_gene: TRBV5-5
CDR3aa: CASSLSQRGTDTQYF

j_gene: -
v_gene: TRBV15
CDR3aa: CATSRDWGGEGEQYF

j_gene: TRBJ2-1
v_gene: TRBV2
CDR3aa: CASGLIRGEQFF

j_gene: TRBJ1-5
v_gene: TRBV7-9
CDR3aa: CASSFDSYQPQHF

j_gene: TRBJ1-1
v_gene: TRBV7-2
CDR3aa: CASSLPYTEAFF

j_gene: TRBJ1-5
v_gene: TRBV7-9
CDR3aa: CASSSTGVGGDQPQHF

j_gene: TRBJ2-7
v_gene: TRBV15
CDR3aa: CATSRDRQRLVF

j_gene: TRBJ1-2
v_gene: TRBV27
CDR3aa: CASSFGQGYGYTF

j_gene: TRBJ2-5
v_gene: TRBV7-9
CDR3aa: CSSRGGLAGDRETQYF

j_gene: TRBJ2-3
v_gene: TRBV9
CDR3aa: CASSEGSTDTQYF

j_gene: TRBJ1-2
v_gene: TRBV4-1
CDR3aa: CASSTQQGGGYGYTF

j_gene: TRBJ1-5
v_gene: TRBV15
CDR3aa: CATSRANQPQHF

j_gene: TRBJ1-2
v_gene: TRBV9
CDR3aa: CASSTETGDNYGYTF

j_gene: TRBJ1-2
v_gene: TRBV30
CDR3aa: CAWSEGGTGNYGYTF

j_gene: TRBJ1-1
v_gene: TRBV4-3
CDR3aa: CASSQDLTGFMWTEAFF

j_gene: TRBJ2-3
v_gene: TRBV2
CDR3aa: CASTRTGFTDTQYF

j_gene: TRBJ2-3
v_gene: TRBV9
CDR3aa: CVSSGSRGDTQYF